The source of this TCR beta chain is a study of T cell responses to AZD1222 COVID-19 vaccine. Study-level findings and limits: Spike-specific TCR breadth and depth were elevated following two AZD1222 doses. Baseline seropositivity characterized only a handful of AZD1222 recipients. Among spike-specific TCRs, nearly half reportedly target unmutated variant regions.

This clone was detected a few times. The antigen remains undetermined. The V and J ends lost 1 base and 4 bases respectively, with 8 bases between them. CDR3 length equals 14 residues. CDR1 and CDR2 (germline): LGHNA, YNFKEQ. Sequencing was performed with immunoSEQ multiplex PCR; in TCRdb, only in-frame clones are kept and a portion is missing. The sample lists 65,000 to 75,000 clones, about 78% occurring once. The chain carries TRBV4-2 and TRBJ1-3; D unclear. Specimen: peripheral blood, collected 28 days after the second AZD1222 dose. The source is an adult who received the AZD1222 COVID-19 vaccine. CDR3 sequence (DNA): TGTGCCAGCAGCCAAGTAGGAGGGGGAAACACCATATATTTT. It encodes CASSQVGGGNTIYF.